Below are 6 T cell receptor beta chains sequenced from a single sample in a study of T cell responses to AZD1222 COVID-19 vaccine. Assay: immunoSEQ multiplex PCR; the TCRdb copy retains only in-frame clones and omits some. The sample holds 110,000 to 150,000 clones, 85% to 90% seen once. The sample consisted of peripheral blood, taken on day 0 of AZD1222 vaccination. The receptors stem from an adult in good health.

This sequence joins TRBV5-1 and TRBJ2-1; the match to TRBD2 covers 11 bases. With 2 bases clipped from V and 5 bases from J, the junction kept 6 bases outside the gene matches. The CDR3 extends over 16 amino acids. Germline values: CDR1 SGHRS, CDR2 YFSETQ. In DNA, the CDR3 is TGCGCCAGCAGCTTAGGGACTAGCGGTACAGACAATGAGCAGTTCTTC. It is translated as CASSLGTSGTDNEQFF.

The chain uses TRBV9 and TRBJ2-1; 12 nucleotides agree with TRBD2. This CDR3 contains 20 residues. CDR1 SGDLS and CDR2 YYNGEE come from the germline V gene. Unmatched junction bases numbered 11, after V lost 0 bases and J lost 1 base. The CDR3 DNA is TGTGCCAGCAGCGTAGATGTGGCTAGCGGGAGGGCCGGGTCCTACAATGAGCAGTTCTTC. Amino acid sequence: CASSVDVASGRAGSYNEQFF.

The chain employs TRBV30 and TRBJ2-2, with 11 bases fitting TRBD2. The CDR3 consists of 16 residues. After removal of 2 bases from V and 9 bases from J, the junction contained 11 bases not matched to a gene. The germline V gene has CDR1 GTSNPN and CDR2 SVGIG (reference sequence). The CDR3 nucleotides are TGTGCCTGGAGTCAGGGGCTAGCGGGAGGAATAAGGGAGCTGTTTTTT. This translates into CAWSQGLAGGIRELFF.

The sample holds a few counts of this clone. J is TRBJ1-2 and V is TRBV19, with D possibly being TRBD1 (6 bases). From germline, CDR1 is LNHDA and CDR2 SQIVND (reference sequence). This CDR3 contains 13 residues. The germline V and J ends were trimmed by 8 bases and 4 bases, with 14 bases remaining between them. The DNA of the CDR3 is TGTGCCAGTCGGTACAGGGCCGGCTATGGCTACACCTTC. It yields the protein CASRYRAGYGYTF.

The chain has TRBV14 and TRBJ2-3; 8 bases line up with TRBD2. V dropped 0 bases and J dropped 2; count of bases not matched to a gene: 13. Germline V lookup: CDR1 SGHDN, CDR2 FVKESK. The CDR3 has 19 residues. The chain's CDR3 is CASSQDSLAVGSNTDTQYF. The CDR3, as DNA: TGTGCCAGCAGCCAAGATTCACTAGCGGTCGGCTCGAACACAGATACGCAGTATTTT.

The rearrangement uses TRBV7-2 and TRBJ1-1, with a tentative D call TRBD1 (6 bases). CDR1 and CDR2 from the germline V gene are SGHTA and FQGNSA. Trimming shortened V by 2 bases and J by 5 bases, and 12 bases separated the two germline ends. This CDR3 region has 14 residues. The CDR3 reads CASSLLQGRTEAFF. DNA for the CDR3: TGTGCCAGCAGCTTACTACAGGGCCGGACTGAAGCTTTCTTT.